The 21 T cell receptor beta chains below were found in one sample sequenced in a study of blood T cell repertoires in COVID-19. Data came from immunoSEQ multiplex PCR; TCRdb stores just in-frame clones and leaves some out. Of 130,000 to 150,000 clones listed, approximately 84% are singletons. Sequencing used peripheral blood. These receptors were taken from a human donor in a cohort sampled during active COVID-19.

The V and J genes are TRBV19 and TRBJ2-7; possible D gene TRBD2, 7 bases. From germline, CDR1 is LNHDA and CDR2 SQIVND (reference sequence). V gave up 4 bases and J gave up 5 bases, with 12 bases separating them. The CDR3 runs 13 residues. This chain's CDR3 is CASSNREGDEQYF. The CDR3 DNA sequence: TGTGCCAGTAGTAACAGGGAGGGTGACGAGCAGTACTTC.

The CDR3 DNA sequence: TGTGCCAGCAGCTTAACAAGCAATCAGCCCCAGCATTTT. Translating it yields CASSLTSNQPQHF. This sequence joins TRBV5-8 and TRBJ1-5; no reliable D call. This CDR3 has 13 residues. The V gene lost 2 bases and the J gene lost 1 base, with 4 bases spanning the gap. Germline assignment: CDR1 SGHTS and CDR2 YDEGEE. Looking up the rest from reference TRBV5-8 and TRBJ1-5 gives the full variable domain: EAGVTQSPTHLIKTRGQQATLRCSPISGHTSVYWYQQALGLGLQFLLWYDEGEERNRGNFPPRFSGRQFPNYSSELNVNALELEDSALYLCASSLTSNQPQHFGDGTRLSIL.

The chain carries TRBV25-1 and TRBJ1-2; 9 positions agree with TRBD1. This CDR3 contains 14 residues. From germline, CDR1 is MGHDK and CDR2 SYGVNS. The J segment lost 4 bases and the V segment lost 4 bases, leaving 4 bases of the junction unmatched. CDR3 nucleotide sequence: TGTGCCAGCAGTGCCGGGACAGGGCCCTATGGCTACACCTTC. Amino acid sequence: CASSAGTGPYGYTF.

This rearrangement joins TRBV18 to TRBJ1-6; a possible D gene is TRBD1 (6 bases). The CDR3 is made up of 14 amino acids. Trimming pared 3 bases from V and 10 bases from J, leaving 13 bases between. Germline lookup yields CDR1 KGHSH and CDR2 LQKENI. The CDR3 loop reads CASSPPRQDSPLHF. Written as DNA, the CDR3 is TGTGCCAGCTCACCTCCTCGACAGGACTCACCCCTCCACTTT.

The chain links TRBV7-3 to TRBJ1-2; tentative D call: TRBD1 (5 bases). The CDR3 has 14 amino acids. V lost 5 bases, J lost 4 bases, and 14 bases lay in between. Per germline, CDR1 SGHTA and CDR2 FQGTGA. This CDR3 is CASSLGGQGYGYTF. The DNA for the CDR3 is TGTGCCAGCAGCCTCGGTGGCCAGGGCTATGGCTACACCTTC.

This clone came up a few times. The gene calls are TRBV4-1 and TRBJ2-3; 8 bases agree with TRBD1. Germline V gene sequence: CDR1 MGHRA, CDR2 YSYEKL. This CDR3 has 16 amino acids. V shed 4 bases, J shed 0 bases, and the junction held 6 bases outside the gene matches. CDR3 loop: CASSRLTGGSTDTQYF. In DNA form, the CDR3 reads TGCGCCAGCAGCCGGCTCACAGGGGGTAGCACAGATACGCAGTATTTT.

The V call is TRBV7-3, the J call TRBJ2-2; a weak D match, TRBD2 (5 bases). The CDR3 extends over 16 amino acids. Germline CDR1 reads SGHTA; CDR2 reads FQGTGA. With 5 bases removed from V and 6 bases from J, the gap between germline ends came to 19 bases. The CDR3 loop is CASSPQAGRGAGELFF. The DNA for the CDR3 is TGTGCCAGCAGCCCCCAGGCGGGCAGAGGCGCCGGGGAGCTGTTTTTT.

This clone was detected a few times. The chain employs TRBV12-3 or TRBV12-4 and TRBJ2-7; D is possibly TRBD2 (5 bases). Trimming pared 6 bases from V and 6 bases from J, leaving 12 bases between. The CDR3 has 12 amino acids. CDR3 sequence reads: CASSPDAGEQYF. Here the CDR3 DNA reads TGTGCCAGCAGCCCTGACGCGGGCGAGCAGTACTTC.

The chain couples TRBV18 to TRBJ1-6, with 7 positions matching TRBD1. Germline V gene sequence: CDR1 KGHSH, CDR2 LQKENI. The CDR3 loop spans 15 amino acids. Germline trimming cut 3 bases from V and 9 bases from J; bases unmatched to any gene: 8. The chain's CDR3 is CASSPNDRETSPLHF. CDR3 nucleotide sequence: TGTGCCAGCTCACCGAATGACAGGGAGACTTCACCCCTCCACTTT.

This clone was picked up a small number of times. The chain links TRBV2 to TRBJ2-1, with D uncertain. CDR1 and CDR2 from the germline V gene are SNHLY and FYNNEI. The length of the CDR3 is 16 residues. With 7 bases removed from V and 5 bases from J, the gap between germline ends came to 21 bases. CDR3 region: CASMIGLGTLDNEQFF. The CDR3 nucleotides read TGTGCCAGCATGATAGGCCTGGGCACTCTGGACAATGAGCAGTTCTTC.

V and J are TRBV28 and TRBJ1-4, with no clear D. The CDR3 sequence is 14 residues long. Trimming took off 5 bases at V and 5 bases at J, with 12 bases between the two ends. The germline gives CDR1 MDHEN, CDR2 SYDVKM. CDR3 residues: CASSRVRRNEKLFF. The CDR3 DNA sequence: TGTGCCAGCAGTCGGGTGCGGAGGAATGAAAAACTGTTTTTT.

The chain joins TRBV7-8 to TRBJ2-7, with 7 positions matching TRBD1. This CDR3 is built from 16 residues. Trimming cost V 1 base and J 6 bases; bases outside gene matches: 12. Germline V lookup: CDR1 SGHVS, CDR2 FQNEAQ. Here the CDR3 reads CASSLVPGQVRGEQYF. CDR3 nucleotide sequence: TGTGCCAGCAGCTTAGTTCCCGGACAGGTACGGGGCGAGCAGTACTTC.

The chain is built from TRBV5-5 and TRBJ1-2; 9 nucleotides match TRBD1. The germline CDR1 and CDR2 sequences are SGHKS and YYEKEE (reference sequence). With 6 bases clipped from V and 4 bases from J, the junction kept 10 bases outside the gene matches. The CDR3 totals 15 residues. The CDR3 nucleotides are TGTGCCAGCAACTTACGTGGGACAGGGCTCTATGGCTACACCTTC. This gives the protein CASNLRGTGLYGYTF. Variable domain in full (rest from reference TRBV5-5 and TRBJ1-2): DAGVTQSPTHLIKTRGQQVTLRCSPISGHKSVSWYQQVLGQGPQFIFQYYEKEERGRGNFPDRFSARQFPNYSSELNVNALLLGDSALYLCASNLRGTGLYGYTFGSGTRLTVV.

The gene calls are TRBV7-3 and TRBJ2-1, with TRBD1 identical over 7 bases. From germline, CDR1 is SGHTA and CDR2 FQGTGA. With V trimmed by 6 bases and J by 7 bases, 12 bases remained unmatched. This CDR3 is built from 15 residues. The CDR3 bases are TGTGCCAGCAGTTCAAGACAGGGAACGGGGAATGAGCAGTTCTTC. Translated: CASSSRQGTGNEQFF.

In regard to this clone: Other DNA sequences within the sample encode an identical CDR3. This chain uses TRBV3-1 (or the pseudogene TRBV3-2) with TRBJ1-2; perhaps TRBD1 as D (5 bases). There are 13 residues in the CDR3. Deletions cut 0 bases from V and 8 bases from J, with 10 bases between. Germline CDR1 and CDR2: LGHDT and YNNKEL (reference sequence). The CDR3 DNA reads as TGTGCCAGCAGCCAAGATCAGGGTAGGGGCTACACCTTC. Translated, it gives CASSQDQGRGYTF.

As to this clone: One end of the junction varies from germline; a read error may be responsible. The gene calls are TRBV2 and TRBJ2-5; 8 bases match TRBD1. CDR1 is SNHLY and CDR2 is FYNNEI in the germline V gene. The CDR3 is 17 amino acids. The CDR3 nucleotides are TGTGCCAGCAATGAAATGGGGCGGGACAGGCGACAAGAGACCCAGTACTTC. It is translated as CASNEMGRDRRQETQYF.

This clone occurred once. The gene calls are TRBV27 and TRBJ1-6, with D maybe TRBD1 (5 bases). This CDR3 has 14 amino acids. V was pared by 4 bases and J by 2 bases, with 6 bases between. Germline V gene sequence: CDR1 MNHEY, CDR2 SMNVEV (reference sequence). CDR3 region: CASSSQAYNSPLHF. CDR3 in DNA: TGTGCCAGCAGTTCACAGGCCTATAATTCACCCCTCCACTTT.

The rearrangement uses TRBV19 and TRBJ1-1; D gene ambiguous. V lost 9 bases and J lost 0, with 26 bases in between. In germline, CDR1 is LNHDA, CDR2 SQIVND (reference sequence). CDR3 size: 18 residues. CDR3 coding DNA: TGTGCCAGACTCCCTCCGAGACATCTCGCCGGGATGAACACTGAAGCTTTCTTT. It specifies CARLPPRHLAGMNTEAFF. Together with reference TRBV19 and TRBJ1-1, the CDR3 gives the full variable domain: DGGITQSPKYLFRKEGQNVTLSCEQNLNHDAMYWYRQDPGQGLRLIYYSQIVNDFQKGDIAEGYSVSREKKESFPLTVTSAQKNPTAFYLCARLPPRHLAGMNTEAFFGQGTRLTVV.

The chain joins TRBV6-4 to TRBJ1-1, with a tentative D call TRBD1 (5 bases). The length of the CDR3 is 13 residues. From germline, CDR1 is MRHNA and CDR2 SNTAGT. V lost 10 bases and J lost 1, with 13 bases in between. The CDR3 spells CAKGGRENTEAFF. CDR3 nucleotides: TGTGCCAAGGGAGGCAGGGAGAACACTGAAGCTTTCTTT.

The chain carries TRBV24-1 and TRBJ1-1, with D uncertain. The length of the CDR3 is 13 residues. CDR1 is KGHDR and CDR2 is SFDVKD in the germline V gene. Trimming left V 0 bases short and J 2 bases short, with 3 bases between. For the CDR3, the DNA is TGTGCCACCAGTGATTTGTTAAACACTGAAGCTTTCTTT. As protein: CATSDLLNTEAFF.

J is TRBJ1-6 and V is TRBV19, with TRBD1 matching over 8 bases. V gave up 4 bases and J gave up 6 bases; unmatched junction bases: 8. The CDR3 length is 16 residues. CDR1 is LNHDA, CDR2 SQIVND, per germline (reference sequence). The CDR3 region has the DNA TGTGCCAGTAGTAGTGAACGACAGGGGATTAATTCACCCCTCCACTTT. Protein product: CASSSERQGINSPLHF.